The clone carrying this TCR beta chain showed up many times. Patients counted as stable if ophthalmopathy did not develop within 18 months. Lactation, pregnancy, other autoimmune disease or uncontrolled infection excluded patients. This entry comes from a study of T cells in Graves' hyperthyroidism and ophthalmopathy. The germline CDR1 and CDR2 sequences are PRHDT and FYEKMQ (reference sequence). Trimming removed 4 bases at V and 11 bases at J, with 17 bases between. The CDR3 totals 13 residues. The CDR3 regions of TCR beta were amplified from RNA transcripts. HTBI primers were employed in a first-round RT-PCR of the TCR CDR3. A single record per CDR3 protein comes from TCRdb applying MiXCR to the multiplex PCR reads. The repertoire holds roughly 300,000 distinct CDR3 sequences, approximately 22% seen once, with 50% in the top ten.

The receptor was derived from a woman in her forties or fifties with Graves' hyperthyroidism. The chain is built from TRBV13 and TRBJ1-1; weak D call: TRBD1 (5 bases). The sequencing input was blood. CDR3 nucleotide sequence: TGTGCCAGCAGCTCCACGGGGGTTGGGCGGGCTTTCTTT. This gives the protein CASSSTGVGRAFF.